This TCR beta chain originates from a study of blood T cell repertoires in COVID-19. Germline CDR1 is SEHNR and CDR2 is FQNEAQ (reference sequence). This CDR3 comprises 14 residues. J gave up 6 bases and V 6 bases, and 9 bases lay outside the gene matches. Original analysis: Quantification of nucleated cells was approximated via reference gene primer amplification. Here immunoSEQ multiplex PCR was the method, and the copy in TCRdb shows in-frame clones only, minus some. V, J and clone size reflect that table, while D and trimming were determined from the DNA. The table records a few hundred thousand clones, roughly nine tenths of them present only once.

This chain links TRBV7-9 with TRBJ2-5; 8 nucleotides match TRBD2. The clonotype comes from a young woman who had recovered from COVID-19. Sequencing used peripheral blood. CDR3 in amino acids: CASRGIGTRQTQYF. CDR3 bases: TGTGCCAGCAGGGGTATAGGGACTAGACAGACCCAGTACTTC. Full variable domain (outside the CDR3, taken from reference TRBV7-9 and TRBJ2-5): DTGVSQNPRHKITKRGQNVTFRCDPISEHNRLYWYRQTLGQGPEFLTYFQNEAQLEKSRLLSDRFSAERPKGSFSTLEIQRTEQGDSAMYLCASRGIGTRQTQYFGPGTRLLVL.